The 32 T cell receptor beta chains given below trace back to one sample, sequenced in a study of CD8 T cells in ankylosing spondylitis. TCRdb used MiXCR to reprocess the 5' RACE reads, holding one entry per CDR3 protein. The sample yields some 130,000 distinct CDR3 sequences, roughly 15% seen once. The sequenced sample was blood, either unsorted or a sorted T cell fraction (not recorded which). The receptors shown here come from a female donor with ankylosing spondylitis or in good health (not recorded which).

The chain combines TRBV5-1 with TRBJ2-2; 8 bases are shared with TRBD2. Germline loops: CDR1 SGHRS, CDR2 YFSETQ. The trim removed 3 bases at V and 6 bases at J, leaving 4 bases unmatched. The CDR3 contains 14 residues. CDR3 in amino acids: CASSWTSPAGELFF. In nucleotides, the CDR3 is TGCGCCAGCAGCTGGACTAGCCCCGCCGGGGAGCTGTTTTTT.

This CDR3 reads CASSRTRADTQYF. The CDR3 bases are TGTGCCAGCAGCAGAACGAGGGCAGATACGCAGTATTTT. This rearrangement joins TRBV5-5 to TRBJ2-3; tentative D call: TRBD2 (5 bases). V dropped 4 bases and J dropped 4 bases, with 10 bases sitting between them. The CDR3 totals 13 residues. CDR1 SGHKS and CDR2 YYEKEE come from the germline V gene (reference sequence).

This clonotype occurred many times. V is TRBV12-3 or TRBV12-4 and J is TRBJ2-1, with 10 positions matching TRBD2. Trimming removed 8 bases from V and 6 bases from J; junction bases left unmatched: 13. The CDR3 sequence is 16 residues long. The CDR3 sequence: CASLKIATSGTNEQFF. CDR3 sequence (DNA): TGTGCCAGCCTAAAAATAGCAACTAGCGGGACCAATGAGCAGTTCTTC.

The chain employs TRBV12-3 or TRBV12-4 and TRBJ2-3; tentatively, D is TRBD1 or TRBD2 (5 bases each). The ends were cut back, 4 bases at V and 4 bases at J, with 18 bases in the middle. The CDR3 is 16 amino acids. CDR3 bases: TGTGCCAGCAGTTCCCCGGGGACGTCGGACCCAGATACGCAGTATTTT. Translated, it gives CASSSPGTSDPDTQYF.

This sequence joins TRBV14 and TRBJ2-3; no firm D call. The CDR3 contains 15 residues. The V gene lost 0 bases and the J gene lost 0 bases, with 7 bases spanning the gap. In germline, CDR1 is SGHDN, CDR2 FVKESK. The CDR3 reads CASSQDVASTDTQYF. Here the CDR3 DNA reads TGTGCCAGCAGCCAAGATGTGGCGAGCACAGATACGCAGTATTTT.

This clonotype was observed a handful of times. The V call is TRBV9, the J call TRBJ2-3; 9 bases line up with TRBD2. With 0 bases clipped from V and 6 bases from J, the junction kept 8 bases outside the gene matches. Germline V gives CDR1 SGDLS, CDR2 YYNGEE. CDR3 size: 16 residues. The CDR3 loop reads CASSVVAGAQVDTQYF. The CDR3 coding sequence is TGTGCCAGCAGCGTAGTAGCGGGGGCCCAGGTGGATACGCAGTATTTT.

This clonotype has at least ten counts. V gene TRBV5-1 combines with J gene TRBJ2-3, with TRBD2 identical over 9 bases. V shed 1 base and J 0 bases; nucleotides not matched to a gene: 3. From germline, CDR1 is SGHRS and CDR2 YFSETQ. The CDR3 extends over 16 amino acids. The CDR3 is CASSLSLAGSTDTQYF. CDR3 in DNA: TGCGCCAGCAGCTTGTCCCTAGCGGGAAGCACAGATACGCAGTATTTT. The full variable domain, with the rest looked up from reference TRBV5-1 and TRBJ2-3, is KAGVTQTPRYLIKTRGQQVTLSCSPISGHRSVSWYQQTPGQGLQFLFEYFSETQRNKGNFPGRFSGRQFSNSRSEMNVSTLELGDSALYLCASSLSLAGSTDTQYFGPGTRLTVL.

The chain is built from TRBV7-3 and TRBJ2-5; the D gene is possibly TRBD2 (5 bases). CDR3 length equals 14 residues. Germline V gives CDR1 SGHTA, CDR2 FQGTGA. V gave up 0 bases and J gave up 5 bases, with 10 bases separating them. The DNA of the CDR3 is TGTGCCAGCAGCTTAACACCGCCGGGGGAGACCCAGTACTTC. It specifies CASSLTPPGETQYF.

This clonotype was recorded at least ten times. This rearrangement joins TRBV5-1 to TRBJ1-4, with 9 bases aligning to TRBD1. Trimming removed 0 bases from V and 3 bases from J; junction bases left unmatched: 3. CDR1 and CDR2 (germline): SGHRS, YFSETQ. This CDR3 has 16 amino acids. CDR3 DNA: TGCGCCAGCAGCTTGGGGACAGGGGTGGCTAATGAAAAACTGTTTTTT. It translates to CASSLGTGVANEKLFF.

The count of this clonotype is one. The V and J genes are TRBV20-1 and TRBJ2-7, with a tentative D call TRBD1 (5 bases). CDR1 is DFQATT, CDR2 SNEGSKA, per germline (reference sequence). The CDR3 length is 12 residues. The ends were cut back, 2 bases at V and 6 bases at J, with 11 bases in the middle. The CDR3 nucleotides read TGCAGTGCTAGACGTCATAGGGGCGAGCAGTACTTC. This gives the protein CSARRHRGEQYF.

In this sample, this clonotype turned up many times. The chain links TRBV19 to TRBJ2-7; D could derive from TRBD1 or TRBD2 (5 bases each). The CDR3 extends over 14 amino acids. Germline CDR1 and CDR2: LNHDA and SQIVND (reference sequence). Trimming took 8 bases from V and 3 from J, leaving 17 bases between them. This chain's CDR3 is CASSLGVSSYEQYF. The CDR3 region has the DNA TGTGCCAGTTCCCTGGGGGTTTCGAGCTACGAGCAGTACTTC.

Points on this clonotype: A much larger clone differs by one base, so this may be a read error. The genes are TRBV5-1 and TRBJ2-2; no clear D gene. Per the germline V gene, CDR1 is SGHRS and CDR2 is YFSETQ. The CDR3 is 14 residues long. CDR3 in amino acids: CASNLPGNTGELFF. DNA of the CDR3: TGCGCCAGCAACTTGCCTGGGAACACCGGGGAGCTGTTTTTT.

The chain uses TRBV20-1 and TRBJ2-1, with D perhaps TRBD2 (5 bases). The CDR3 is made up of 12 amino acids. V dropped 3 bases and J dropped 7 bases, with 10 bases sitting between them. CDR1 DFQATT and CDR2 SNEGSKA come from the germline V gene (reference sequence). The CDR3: CSARSGYNEQFF. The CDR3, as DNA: TGCAGTGCTAGGTCGGGGTATAATGAGCAGTTCTTC.

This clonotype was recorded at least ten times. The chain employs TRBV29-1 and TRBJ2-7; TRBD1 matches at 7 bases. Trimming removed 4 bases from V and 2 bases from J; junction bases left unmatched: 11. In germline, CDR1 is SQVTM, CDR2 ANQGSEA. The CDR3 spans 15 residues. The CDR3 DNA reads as TGCAGCGTTGGGTTCCCCGGACAGGATCCCTACGAGCAGTACTTC. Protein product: CSVGFPGQDPYEQYF.

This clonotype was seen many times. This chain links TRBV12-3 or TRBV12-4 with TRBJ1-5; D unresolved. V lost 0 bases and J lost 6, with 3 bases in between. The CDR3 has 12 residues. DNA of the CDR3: TGTGCCAGCAGTTTAGCAGGTCAGCCCCAGCATTTT. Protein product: CASSLAGQPQHF.

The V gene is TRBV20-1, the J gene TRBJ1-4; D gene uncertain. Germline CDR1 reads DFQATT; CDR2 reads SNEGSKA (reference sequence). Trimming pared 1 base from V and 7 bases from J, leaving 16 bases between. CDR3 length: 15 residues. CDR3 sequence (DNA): TGCAGTGCTAGAGGAGTCTGGCCCGTTCGTGAAAAACTGTTTTTT. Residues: CSARGVWPVREKLFF.

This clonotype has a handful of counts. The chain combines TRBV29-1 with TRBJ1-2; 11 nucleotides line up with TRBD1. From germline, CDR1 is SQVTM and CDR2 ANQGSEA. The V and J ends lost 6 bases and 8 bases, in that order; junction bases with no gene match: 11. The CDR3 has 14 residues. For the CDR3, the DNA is TGCAGCGTCGGGACAGGGGGTCCTACAGGGGGCTACACCTTC. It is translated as CSVGTGGPTGGYTF. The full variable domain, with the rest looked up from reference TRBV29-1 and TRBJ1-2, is SAVISQKPSRDICQRGTSLTIQCQVDSQVTMMFWYRQQPGQSLTLIATANQGSEATYESGFVIDKFPISRPNLTFSTLTVSNMSPEDSSIYLCSVGTGGPTGGYTFGSGTRLTVV.

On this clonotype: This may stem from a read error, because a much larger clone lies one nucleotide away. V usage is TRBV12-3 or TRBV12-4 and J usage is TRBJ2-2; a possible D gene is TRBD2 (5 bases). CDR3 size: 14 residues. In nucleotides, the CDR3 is TGTGCCAGCAGTTCCCGGGATCTCACCGGGGAGCCGTTTTTT. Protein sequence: CASSSRDLTGEPFF.

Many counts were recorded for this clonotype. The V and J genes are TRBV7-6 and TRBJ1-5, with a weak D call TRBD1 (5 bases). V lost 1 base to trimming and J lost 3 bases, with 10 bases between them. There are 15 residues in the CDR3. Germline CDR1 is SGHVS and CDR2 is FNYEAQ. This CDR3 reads CASSLGDRSNQPQHF. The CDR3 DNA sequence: TGTGCCAGCAGCTTAGGAGACAGATCCAATCAGCCCCAGCATTTT.

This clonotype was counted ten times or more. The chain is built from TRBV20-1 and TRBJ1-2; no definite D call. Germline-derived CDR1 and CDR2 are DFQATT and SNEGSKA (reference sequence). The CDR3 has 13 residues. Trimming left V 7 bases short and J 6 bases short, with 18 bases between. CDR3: CSGQQRPPDGYTF. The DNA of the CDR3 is TGCAGTGGACAACAACGGCCCCCGGATGGCTACACCTTC.

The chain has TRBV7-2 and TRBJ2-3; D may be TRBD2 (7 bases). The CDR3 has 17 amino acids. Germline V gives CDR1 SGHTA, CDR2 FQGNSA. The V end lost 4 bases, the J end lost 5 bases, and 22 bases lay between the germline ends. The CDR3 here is CASSSLSGGPQRDTQYF. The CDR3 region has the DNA TGTGCCAGCAGCTCCTTATCGGGGGGCCCTCAGAGAGATACGCAGTATTTT.

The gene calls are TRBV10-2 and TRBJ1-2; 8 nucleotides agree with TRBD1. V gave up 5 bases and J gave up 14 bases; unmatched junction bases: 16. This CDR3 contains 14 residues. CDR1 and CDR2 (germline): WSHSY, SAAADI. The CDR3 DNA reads TGCGCCAGCAGTCACCCAGACAGGGGACGCTCCTTAACCTTC. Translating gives CASSHPDRGRSLTF.

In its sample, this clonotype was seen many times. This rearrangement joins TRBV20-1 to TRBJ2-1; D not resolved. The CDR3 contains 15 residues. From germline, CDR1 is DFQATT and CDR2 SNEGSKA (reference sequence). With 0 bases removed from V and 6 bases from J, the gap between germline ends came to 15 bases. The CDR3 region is CSARDVASYSNEQFF. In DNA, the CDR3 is TGCAGTGCTAGAGATGTGGCTAGTTACTCCAATGAGCAGTTCTTC.

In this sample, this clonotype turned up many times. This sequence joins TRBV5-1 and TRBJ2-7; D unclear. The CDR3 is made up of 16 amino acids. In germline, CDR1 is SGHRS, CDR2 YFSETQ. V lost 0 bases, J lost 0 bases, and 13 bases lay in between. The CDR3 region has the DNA TGCGCCAGCAGCTTGGTAGGGCGGATAAGCTCCTACGAGCAGTACTTC. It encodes CASSLVGRISSYEQYF.

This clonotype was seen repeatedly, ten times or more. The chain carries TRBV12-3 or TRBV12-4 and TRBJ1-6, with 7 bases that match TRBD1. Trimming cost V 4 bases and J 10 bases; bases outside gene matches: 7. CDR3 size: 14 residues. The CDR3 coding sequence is TGTGCCAGCAGTTACACAGGGGTCGGCTCACCCCTCCACTTT. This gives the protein CASSYTGVGSPLHF.

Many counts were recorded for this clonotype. CDR3 in amino acids: CSASSGGGGNTEAFF. The CDR3 nucleotides are TGCAGTGCTAGTAGCGGGGGCGGAGGGAACACTGAAGCTTTCTTT. The gene calls are TRBV20-1 and TRBJ1-1; D perhaps matches TRBD1 (6 bases). The V end was cut by 3 bases, the J end by 1 base, with 15 bases between. Per germline, CDR1 DFQATT and CDR2 SNEGSKA (reference sequence). The CDR3 is made up of 15 amino acids.

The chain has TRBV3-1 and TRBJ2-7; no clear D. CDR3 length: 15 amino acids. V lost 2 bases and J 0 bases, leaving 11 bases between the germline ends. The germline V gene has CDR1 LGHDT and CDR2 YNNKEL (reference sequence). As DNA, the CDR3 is TGTGCCAGCAGCCAATGGTCCACAATCTCCTACGAGCAGTACTTC. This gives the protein CASSQWSTISYEQYF.

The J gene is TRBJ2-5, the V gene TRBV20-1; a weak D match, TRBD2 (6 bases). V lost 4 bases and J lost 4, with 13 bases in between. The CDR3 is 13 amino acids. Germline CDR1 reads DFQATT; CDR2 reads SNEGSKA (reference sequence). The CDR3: CSAKIGGAETQYF. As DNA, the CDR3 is TGCAGTGCTAAAATCGGAGGGGCAGAGACCCAGTACTTC.

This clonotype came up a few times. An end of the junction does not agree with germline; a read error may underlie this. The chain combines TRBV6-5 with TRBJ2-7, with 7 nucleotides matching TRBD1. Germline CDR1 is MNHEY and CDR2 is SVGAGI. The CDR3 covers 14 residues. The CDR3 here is CASSYSDSSRGQHF. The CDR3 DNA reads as TGTGCCAGCAGTTACTCGGACAGTAGCCGGGGACAGCACTTC.

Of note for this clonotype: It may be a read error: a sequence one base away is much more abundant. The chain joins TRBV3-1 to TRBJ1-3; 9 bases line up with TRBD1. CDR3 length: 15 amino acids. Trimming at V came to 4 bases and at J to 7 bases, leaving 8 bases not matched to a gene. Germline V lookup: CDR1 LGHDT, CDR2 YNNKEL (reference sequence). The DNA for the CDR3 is TGTGCCAGCAGCCTCTGGGACAGGGAGGCGAACACCATATATTTT. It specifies CASSLWDREANTIYF.

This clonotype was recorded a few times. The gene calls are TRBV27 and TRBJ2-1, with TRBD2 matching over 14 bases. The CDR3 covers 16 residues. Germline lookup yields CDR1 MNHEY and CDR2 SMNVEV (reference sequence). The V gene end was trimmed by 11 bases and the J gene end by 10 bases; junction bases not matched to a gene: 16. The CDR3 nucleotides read TGTGCCTCCTCGGAGGTTGGACTAGCGGGAGGTAACGAGCAGTTCTTC. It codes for CASSEVGLAGGNEQFF.

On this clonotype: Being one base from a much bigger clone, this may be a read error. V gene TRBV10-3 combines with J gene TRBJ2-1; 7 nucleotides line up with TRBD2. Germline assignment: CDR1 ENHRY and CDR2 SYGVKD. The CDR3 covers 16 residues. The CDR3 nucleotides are TGTGCCATCAGTTCCTCTCCGGCGGGAGTTAAGAATGAGCGGTTCTTC. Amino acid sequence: CAISSSPAGVKNERFF.